The clone carrying this T cell receptor gamma chain ranks as medium-sized. A read error likely explains this, since a far larger clone differs by one base. TCRdb used CATT to re-call clones from the RT-PCR reads. The table records around 2,100 gamma-chain clones, about 7% of them present only once. The CDR3 runs to 16 residues. Germline CDR1 and CDR2: EGSNGY and YDSYNSKV. These data are taken from a study of gamma-delta T cells after stem cell transplantation. The source is a human donor. It is not recorded whose cells these are; they may come from a transplant donor. This chain uses TRGV2 with TRGJP1. Sequencing was performed on gamma-delta T cells. The chain's CDR3 is CATWGGPIGTGWFKIF. CDR3 bases: TGTGCCACCTGGGGCGGGCCGATTGGTACTGGTTGGTTCAAGATATTT.